This TCR beta chain was identified in a study of cytomegalovirus exposure and HLA in healthy donors. This CDR3 contains 14 residues. Germline trimming cut 6 bases from V and 6 bases from J; bases unmatched to any gene: 9. CDR1 and CDR2 (germline): MDHEN, SYDVKM. PCR involved 60 Vbeta and 13 Jbeta primers. Measured with immunoSEQ multiplex PCR; TCRdb has only the in-frame clones, and not every one. The repertoire includes approximately 200,000 clones, roughly three quarters of them detected once, and 1.6% sits in the top ten. The chain combines TRBV28 with TRBJ1-2; 8 bases are a match to TRBD1. The sequence was collected from a woman aged 18-29 years in good health and CMV-seronegative. Source material: PBMCs. The DNA for the CDR3 is TGTGCCAGCAGCTCGTCCGGGACAGGAGATGGCTACACCTTC. Amino acid sequence: CASSSSGTGDGYTF.